Following are 18 T cell receptor beta chains from one sample sequenced in a study of T cells in Graves' hyperthyroidism and ophthalmopathy. Amplified regions were TCR beta CDR3 sequences from RNA transcripts. A set of HTBI primers served as the primers for a first-round RT-PCR of the TCR CDR3. Each CDR3 protein is one row after TCRdb ran MiXCR on the multiplex PCR reads. This table has 330,000 or so distinct CDR3 sequences, roughly 20% appearing once. The specimen was blood. The receptors stem from a woman between 40 and 55 years old with Graves' ophthalmopathy.

The chain couples TRBV12-3 or TRBV12-4 to TRBJ2-7, with D unclear. V was cut by 5 bases and J by 2 bases, with 13 bases left in between. CDR3 size: 14 residues. The CDR3 coding sequence is TGTGCCAGCAGTACTACAGAGTCCCCCTACGAGCAGTACTTC. Residues: CASSTTESPYEQYF.

The table lists this clonotype with many counts. V and J are TRBV7-8 and TRBJ2-2; TRBD2 agrees at 10 bases. The V gene end was trimmed by 4 bases and the J gene end by 7 bases; junction bases not matched to a gene: 6. The CDR3 extends over 15 amino acids. The germline CDR1 and CDR2 sequences are SGHVS and FQNEAQ. The CDR3 loop is CASSSLAGVGGELFF. The CDR3, as DNA: TGTGCCAGCAGCTCTCTAGCGGGAGTAGGCGGGGAGCTGTTTTTT.

The chain links TRBV4-1 to TRBJ2-5; TRBD1 matches 7 bases. There are 16 residues in the CDR3. V shed 0 bases and J 3 bases; nucleotides not matched to a gene: 7. Germline lookup yields CDR1 MGHRA and CDR2 YSYEKL. The CDR3: CASSQDFRQGEETQYF. The CDR3 nucleotides are TGCGCCAGCAGCCAAGATTTTCGGCAGGGGGAAGAGACCCAGTACTTC.

This clonotype showed up many times. This chain connects TRBV30 to TRBJ1-1, with TRBD1 as a possible D gene (5 bases). Germline CDR1 and CDR2: GTSNPN and SVGIG (reference sequence). The CDR3 spans 14 residues. Trimming cost V 2 bases and J 1 base, with 11 bases left between them. Here the CDR3 reads CAWSRGPGNTEAFF. CDR3 DNA: TGTGCCTGGAGTAGGGGACCCGGGAACACTGAAGCTTTCTTT.

This clonotype was counted at least ten times. This chain uses TRBV7-3 with TRBJ2-2; 7 bases map to TRBD2. With V trimmed by 1 base and J by 7 bases, 3 bases remained unmatched. This CDR3 is built from 14 residues. In germline, CDR1 is SGHTA, CDR2 FQGTGA. This chain's CDR3 is CASSLMGGNGELFF. The CDR3 coding sequence is TGTGCCAGCAGCTTAATGGGAGGGAACGGGGAGCTGTTTTTT.

This clonotype was seen ten or more times. The chain couples TRBV20-1 to TRBJ2-7, with a tentative D call TRBD1 (5 bases). This CDR3 is built from 16 residues. The V and J ends lost 0 bases and 3 bases respectively, with 18 bases between them. Germline V gene data show CDR1 as DFQATT and CDR2 as SNEGSKA (reference sequence). The CDR3 DNA sequence: TGCAGTGCTAGAGATCGTCGTCAGGGAACCTTCTACGAGCAGTACTTC. This gives the protein CSARDRRQGTFYEQYF.

Ten or more counts support this clonotype. The CDR3 protein is CSARTDGLSNQPQHF. For the CDR3, the DNA is TGCAGTGCTAGAACGGACGGTTTGAGCAATCAGCCCCAGCATTTT. V and J are TRBV20-1 and TRBJ1-5; unclear D gene. CDR3 length: 15 residues. Germline V CDR1 and CDR2: DFQATT, SNEGSKA (reference sequence). V was clipped by 2 bases and J by 1 base, with 12 bases between them.

This clonotype was counted at least ten times. The chain uses TRBV28 and TRBJ1-1; D is uncertain. Germline V gene sequence: CDR1 MDHEN, CDR2 SYDVKM. Trimming stripped 1 base from V and 4 bases from J, with 10 bases between. The CDR3 spans 14 residues. CDR3 DNA: TGTGCCAGCAGTTTATACGGTGGGGTCACTGAAGCTTTCTTT. Its protein is CASSLYGGVTEAFF.

This clonotype was seen many times. The chain uses TRBV6-4 and TRBJ1-1; D ambiguous. Trimming pared 2 bases from V and 5 bases from J, leaving 9 bases between. Germline assignment: CDR1 MRHNA and CDR2 SNTAGT. The CDR3 has 13 residues. The CDR3 is CASSDTSGTEAFF. The CDR3 coding sequence is TGTGCCAGCAGTGACACGAGTGGTACTGAAGCTTTCTTT.

This clonotype was found a few times. The chain couples TRBV6-1 to TRBJ2-7; TRBD2 matches at 9 bases. CDR1 is MNHNS, CDR2 SASEGT, per germline. The J segment lost 4 bases and the V segment lost 6 bases, leaving 7 bases of the junction unmatched. The CDR3 contains 14 residues. CDR3 sequence reads: CASRIAGVGYEQYF. The CDR3, as DNA: TGTGCCAGCAGGATAGCGGGAGTTGGTTACGAGCAGTACTTC.

The sample holds a few counts of this clonotype. The chain couples TRBV7-6 to TRBJ2-7, with 14 bases that match TRBD2. Losses at the gene ends were 4 bases for V and 6 bases for J; bases not matched to a gene: 2. Germline V lookup: CDR1 SGHVS, CDR2 FNYEAQ. The CDR3 totals 14 residues. Here the CDR3 DNA reads TGTGCCAGCAGCTCGGGACTAGCGGGGGCCGAGCAGTACTTC. Its protein is CASSSGLAGAEQYF. The full variable domain, in which reference TRBV7-6 and TRBJ2-7 provide the parts outside the CDR3, is GAGVSQSPRYKVTKRGQDVALRCDPISGHVSLYWYRQALGQGPEFLTYFNYEAQQDKSGLPNDRFSAERPEGSISTLTIQRTEQRDSAMYRCASSSGLAGAEQYFGPGTRLTVT.

This clonotype was seen many times. The J gene is TRBJ1-5, the V gene TRBV20-1; weak D call: TRBD1 (5 bases). The V end was cut by 0 bases, the J end by 3 bases, with 21 bases between. Per germline, CDR1 DFQATT and CDR2 SNEGSKA (reference sequence). The CDR3 has 18 residues. This CDR3 is CSAREAGVGGLTNQPQHF. As DNA, the CDR3 is TGCAGTGCTAGAGAAGCGGGGGTGGGTGGGCTTACCAATCAGCCCCAGCATTTT.

In this sample, this clonotype turned up many times. The chain couples TRBV9 to TRBJ2-2; 9 nucleotides agree with TRBD2. Germline CDR1 SGDLS, CDR2 YYNGEE. The CDR3 spans 18 residues. Losses at the gene ends were 0 bases for V and 1 base for J; bases not matched to a gene: 7. CDR3 loop: CASSVGTSEKGNTGELFF. CDR3 DNA sequence: TGTGCCAGCAGCGTAGGGACTAGCGAAAAGGGGAACACCGGGGAGCTGTTTTTT.

The chain has TRBV12-3 or TRBV12-4 and TRBJ1-2, with D hard to call. The V end was cut by 6 bases, the J end by 0 bases, with 5 bases between. This CDR3 has 12 amino acids. CDR3 bases: TGTGCCAGCAGCCGGACTAACTATGGCTACACCTTC. It yields the protein CASSRTNYGYTF.

In its sample, this clonotype was seen many times. In DNA form, the CDR3 reads TGCGCCAGCAGACCCTCAGGGACGGTGAACACTGAAGCTTTCTTT. This translates into CASRPSGTVNTEAFF. The gene calls are TRBV5-1 and TRBJ1-1; maybe TRBD1 (5 bases). The CDR3 totals 15 residues. Germline V lookup: CDR1 SGHRS, CDR2 YFSETQ. The V gene lost 5 bases and the J gene lost 0 bases, with 14 bases spanning the gap. Filled out from reference TRBV5-1 and TRBJ1-1, the complete variable domain reads KAGVTQTPRYLIKTRGQQVTLSCSPISGHRSVSWYQQTPGQGLQFLFEYFSETQRNKGNFPGRFSGRQFSNSRSEMNVSTLELGDSALYLCASRPSGTVNTEAFFGQGTRLTVV.

This clonotype occurred many times. The chain links TRBV15 to TRBJ1-1; no clear D. The CDR3 sequence is 14 residues long. The V end was cut by 0 bases, the J end by 1 base, with 6 bases between. Germline loops: CDR1 LNHNV, CDR2 YYDKDF (reference sequence). The DNA for the CDR3 is TGTGCCACCAGCAGAGACAGAACGAACACTGAAGCTTTCTTT. Translating gives CATSRDRTNTEAFF.

This clonotype was counted many times. The chain uses TRBV7-8 and TRBJ2-5, with D tentatively TRBD2 (6 bases). Germline V gives CDR1 SGHVS, CDR2 FQNEAQ. V dropped 1 base and J dropped 0 bases, with 9 bases sitting between them. The CDR3 has 15 amino acids. The CDR3 nucleotides are TGTGCCAGCAGCTTAGTTAGCGGAGACCAAGAGACCCAGTACTTC. Amino acids: CASSLVSGDQETQYF.

The J gene is TRBJ1-2, the V gene TRBV29-1; tentatively, D is TRBD1 (6 bases). The CDR3 covers 11 residues. The germline gives CDR1 SQVTM, CDR2 ANQGSEA. Trimming took off 7 bases at V and 7 bases at J, with 13 bases between the two ends. The CDR3 reads CSAVQGGGYTF. CDR3 DNA: TGCAGCGCCGTCCAAGGGGGTGGCTACACCTTC.